Below, 12 T cell receptor beta chains from the same sample are listed, as sequenced in a study of T cells in narcolepsy. Method: immunoSEQ multiplex PCR; TCRdb's copy keeps in-frame clones and lacks some. The table records tens of thousands of clones, about four fifths of them present only once. The sequenced sample was CD45RA- memory CD4+ T cells from PBMCs. The receptors come from a human donor with narcolepsy.

In nucleotides, the CDR3 is TGTGCCAGCAGCAACCTCAAAGCGAACACCGGGGAGCTGTTTTTT. Translation: CASSNLKANTGELFF. V gene TRBV5-4 combines with J gene TRBJ2-2; D call uncertain. The CDR3 spans 15 residues. The germline gives CDR1 SGHNT, CDR2 YYREEE (reference sequence). V gave up 4 bases and J gave up 0 bases, with 10 bases separating them.

CDR3 sequence (DNA): TGTGCCAGCAGCTTAGTCCAGGACAGGAAGGGCACAGATACGCAGTATTTT. This encodes CASSLVQDRKGTDTQYF. This chain uses TRBV11-1 with TRBJ2-3; 7 positions match TRBD1. The CDR3 is made up of 17 amino acids. With V trimmed by 1 base and J by 1 base, 8 bases remained unmatched. Germline assignment: CDR1 SGHAT and CDR2 FQDESV (reference sequence).

The rearrangement uses TRBV6-1 and TRBJ2-7; no clear D. V gave up 10 bases and J gave up 4 bases, with 8 bases separating them. The CDR3 extends over 10 amino acids. From germline, CDR1 is MNHNS and CDR2 SASEGT. DNA of the CDR3: TGTGCCACGAAGAGGTACGAGCAGTACTTC. This codes for CATKRYEQYF.

The CDR3 coding sequence is TGTGCCAGTAGTCCTCGGGGTAGCGGGGTAGGGGAGACCCAGTACTTC. Translation gives CASSPRGSGVGETQYF. V and J are TRBV19 and TRBJ2-5; 8 bases align to TRBD2. Germline lookup yields CDR1 LNHDA and CDR2 SQIVND (reference sequence). The CDR3 extends over 16 amino acids. V gave up 5 bases and J gave up 5 bases; unmatched junction bases: 13.

This chain joins TRBV4-2 and TRBJ2-3; 10 positions match TRBD2. This CDR3 is built from 16 residues. Germline V gene data show CDR1 as LGHNA and CDR2 as YNFKEQ. Losses at the gene ends were 0 bases for V and 1 base for J; bases not matched to a gene: 1. CDR3 DNA: TGTGCCAGCAGCCAAGAACTAGCGGGACGCACAGATACGCAGTATTTT. Its protein product is CASSQELAGRTDTQYF.

The V call is TRBV7-6, the J call TRBJ2-3; 10 bases agree with TRBD2. The CDR3 runs 16 residues. Trimming took 5 bases from V and 1 from J; bases not matched to a gene: 6. The V gene's germline CDR1 is SGHVS and CDR2 FNYEAQ. CDR3 in DNA: TGTGCCAGCAGCCCAGTAGCGGGGGGCCGCACAGATACGCAGTATTTT. It encodes CASSPVAGGRTDTQYF.

V usage is TRBV28 and J usage is TRBJ1-1; no clear D gene. The CDR3 loop spans 12 amino acids. V lost 4 bases, J lost 7 bases, and 10 bases lay in between. CDR1 and CDR2 from the germline V gene are MDHEN and SYDVKM. CDR3 loop: CASSSLGVEAFF. The CDR3 region has the DNA TGTGCCAGCAGTTCCCTCGGTGTTGAAGCTTTCTTT. Full variable domain (missing parts from reference TRBV28 and TRBJ1-1): DVKVTQSSRYLVKRTGEKVFLECVQDMDHENMFWYRQDPGLGLRLIYFSYDVKMKEKGDIPEGYSVSREKKERFSLILESASTNQTSMYLCASSSLGVEAFFGQGTRLTVV.

This chain joins TRBV15 and TRBJ2-3; 12 positions agree with TRBD2. The junction had 5 bases not matched to a gene; V was cut back by 2 bases and J by 5 bases. Germline V gene lookup returns CDR1 LNHNV and CDR2 YYDKDF (reference sequence). This CDR3 contains 16 residues. The CDR3 loop is CATSRPSGGAVDTQYF. DNA of the CDR3: TGTGCCACCAGCAGACCTAGCGGGGGGGCAGTAGATACGCAGTATTTT.

The chain links TRBV10-3 to TRBJ1-2; 9 bases align to TRBD1. J was trimmed by 2 bases and V by 9 bases; bases with no gene match: 4. CDR3 length equals 13 residues. From germline, CDR1 is ENHRY and CDR2 SYGVKD. Here the CDR3 reads CAIRDRENYGYTF. For the CDR3, the DNA is TGTGCCATACGGGACAGGGAGAACTATGGCTACACCTTC.

V gene TRBV5-1 combines with J gene TRBJ2-7, with a possible D match to TRBD2 (6 bases). V was cut by 4 bases and J by 2 bases, with 13 bases left in between. The CDR3 covers 14 residues. CDR1 is SGHRS, CDR2 YFSETQ, per germline. CDR3 bases: TGCGCCAGCAGCCAGGGACTCAACCCCTACGAGCAGTACTTC. Translating gives CASSQGLNPYEQYF.

The chain carries TRBV4-3 and TRBJ1-1, with D possibly TRBD1 on 6 matching bases. CDR1 and CDR2 (germline): LGHNA, YSLEER. Between the trimmed V and J ends, which lost 1 base and 8 bases, there was a span of 14 bases. The CDR3 covers 14 residues. DNA of the CDR3: TGCGCCAGCAGCCAAGTACAGGGACAAGAAGAAGCTTTCTTT. Amino acid sequence: CASSQVQGQEEAFF.

The chain couples TRBV5-4 to TRBJ1-2; TRBD1 is a possible D gene (5 bases). The V end was cut by 0 bases, the J end by 4 bases, with 19 bases between. The germline V gene encodes CDR1 SGHNT and CDR2 YYREEE (reference sequence). This CDR3 comprises 17 residues. For the CDR3, the DNA is TGTGCCAGCAGCTTGGTTTCAGGGCCCCAGATGGTCTATGGCTACACCTTC. Its translation: CASSLVSGPQMVYGYTF.